This record concerns one T cell receptor beta chain sequence. Its target is unknown. Time point given: newly diagnosed GD, antithyroid drugs for less than 3 months. The TCR library was made from RNA extracted from PBMCs. The sample comes from a study of regulatory T cells in long-lasting Graves disease. Study background: For a period under 3 months, newly diagnosed Graves' patients had taken antithyroid drugs. Study-level points and caveats: For persistent Graves' patients, TCR diversity was lower than for newly diagnosed ones.

The TCR beta library used iRepertoire HTBI primers with Arm-PCR amplification of CDR3. TCRdb re-analysed the multiplex PCR reads in MiXCR, keeping a single row per CDR3 protein. The data contain 450,000 to 600,000 distinct CDR3 sequences, roughly 17% of them seen just once; the ten biggest clones take up 10% to 15%. Trimming removed 2 bases from V and 7 bases from J, with 14 bases in between. Germline V gene sequence: CDR1 MNHEY, CDR2 SMNVEV (reference sequence). The CDR3 length is 15 residues. This same sample was also taken into another study, of T cells in Graves' hyperthyroidism and ophthalmopathy.

This sequence joins TRBV27 and TRBJ2-2, with unresolved D. This TCR came from a man aged 35 to 55 with Graves disease. The sample here was peripheral blood mononuclear cells (PBMCs), taken at new diagnosis, from a patient treated with antithyroid drugs. CDR3 amino acids: CASSLHQVRIGELFF. The CDR3 DNA sequence: TGTGCCAGCAGTTTACACCAGGTGCGGATCGGGGAGCTGTTTTTT.